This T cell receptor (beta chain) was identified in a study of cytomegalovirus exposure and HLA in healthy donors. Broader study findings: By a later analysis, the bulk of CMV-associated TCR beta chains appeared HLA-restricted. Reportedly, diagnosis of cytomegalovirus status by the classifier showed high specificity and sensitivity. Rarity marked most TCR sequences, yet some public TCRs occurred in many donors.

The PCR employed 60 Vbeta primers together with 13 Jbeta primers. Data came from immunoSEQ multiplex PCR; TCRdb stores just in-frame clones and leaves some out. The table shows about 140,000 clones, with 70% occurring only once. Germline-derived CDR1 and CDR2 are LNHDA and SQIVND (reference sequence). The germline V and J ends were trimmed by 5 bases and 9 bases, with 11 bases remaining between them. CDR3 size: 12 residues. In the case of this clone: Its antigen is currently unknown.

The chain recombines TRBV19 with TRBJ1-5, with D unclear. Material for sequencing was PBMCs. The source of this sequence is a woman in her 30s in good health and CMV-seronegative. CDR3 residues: CASSLAPLPQHF. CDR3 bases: TGTGCCAGTAGTCTGGCTCCCTTGCCCCAGCATTTT.